This T cell receptor beta chain is drawn from a study of identical twins. This CDR3 is 15 amino acids long. V was trimmed by 6 bases and J by 7 bases, leaving 21 bases between them. TCRdb reprocessed the 5' RACE reads via MiXCR and lists one record per CDR3 protein. The sample includes about 530,000 distinct CDR3 sequences, approximately 14% of them seen just once. This clonotype was counted a few times. These same records also appear under a second study, on yellow fever vaccine responses in identical twins.

The TCR originated in a woman aged 18-29 years in good health. Input material: CD4+ T cells sorted from blood. V gene TRBV12-3 or TRBV12-4 combines with J gene TRBJ1-2; D is uncertain. CDR3 sequence (DNA): TGTGCCAGCAGCTACGGACCTCCATCGGCCAGTGGCTACACCTTC. Encoded protein: CASSYGPPSASGYTF.